This T cell receptor beta chain derives from a study of T cell changes during pregnancy in multiple sclerosis (dated by TCRdb to between 2019 and 2020). With respect to the entire study: In women with multiple sclerosis, the researchers looked at how the T cell repertoire shifted as pregnancy progressed.

Libraries were prepared through the immunoSEQ multiplex PCR assay. In TCRdb, the immuneACCESS table is reduced to in-frame sequences with V and J assigned. These tables do not hold every clone; where another copy was compared, an unresolved V gene accounts for under half, and the others remain unexplained. This sample lists about 64,000 clones; 80% to 95% were detected once. Clones ranked in the top ten supply more than 1.2% of the sample. About this clone itself: Which antigen it targets is not known. No base quality information exists; no much larger clone differs at one position.

At the junction V is shortened by 1 base and J by 2 bases, with 8 bases in between. The cysteine opens and the phenylalanine closes a CDR3 of 15 amino acids. The kept DNA is CDR3 alone, 45 bases in frame from the first base. CDR1 and CDR2 were assigned from the germline V gene as KGHSH and LQKENI. The receptor was derived from a female donor with multiple sclerosis, enrolled in a pregnancy study. In this chain, TRBV18 is recombined with TRBJ2-2; the D gene is perhaps TRBD1, on 6 matching bases. Here the sequenced sample was peripheral blood, taken in the second trimester of pregnancy. The nucleotide sequence reads TGTGCCAGCTCACCACGACAGGAAAACACCGGGGAGCTGTTTTTT. Its amino acids are CASSPRQENTGELFF.